These 18 T cell receptor beta chains were all obtained from the same sample, sequenced in a study of blood T cell repertoires in COVID-19. Assay used: immunoSEQ multiplex PCR; TCRdb lists only in-frame clones, some missing. The data hold 380,000 or so clones, with 80% to 90% observed a single time. Input material: peripheral blood. The receptors were gathered from a woman aged 60-75 years with COVID-19, enrolled during active disease.

V is TRBV5-1 and J is TRBJ1-2; no clear D gene. With 4 bases removed from V and 0 bases from J, the gap between germline ends came to 10 bases. The CDR3 runs 14 residues. Germline CDR1 and CDR2: SGHRS and YFSETQ. CDR3 protein: CASSQTSANYGYTF. The CDR3 DNA reads as TGCGCCAGCAGCCAAACCAGTGCTAACTATGGCTACACCTTC.

Concerning this clone: This same CDR3 is encoded by further DNA sequences in the sample. The chain is built from TRBV7-9 and TRBJ1-3, with D maybe TRBD1 (5 bases). CDR1 SEHNR and CDR2 FQNEAQ come from the germline V gene (reference sequence). The CDR3 length is 15 residues. The V end lost 5 bases, the J end lost 0 bases, and 11 bases lay between the germline ends. The CDR3 nucleotides are TGTGCCAGCAGCCCTACGGGGGGCTCTGGAAACACCATATATTTT. The encoded protein is CASSPTGGSGNTIYF. Supplemented by reference TRBV7-9 and TRBJ1-3, the full variable domain reads DTGVSQNPRHKITKRGQNVTFRCDPISEHNRLYWYRQTLGQGPEFLTYFQNEAQLEKSRLLSDRFSAERPKGSFSTLEIQRTEQGDSAMYLCASSPTGGSGNTIYFGEGSWLTVV.

The chain employs TRBV21-1 and TRBJ1-1. TRBV21-1 is annotated as a pseudogene. This CDR3 contains 17 residues. CDR3 region: CASSPSGGAGQGTEAFF. Written as DNA, the CDR3 is TGTGCCAGCAGCCCTAGTGGGGGTGCGGGGCAGGGCACTGAAGCTTTCTTT.

The chain has TRBV5-3 and TRBJ2-2, with 11 bases fitting TRBD1. TRBV5-3 is an ORF for which the function is uncertain. The CDR3 is 16 amino acids. V lost 0 bases, J lost 4 bases, and 2 bases stayed unmatched. The CDR3 DNA follows: TGTGCCAGAAGCTTGGGGACAGGGGGCGGCACCGGGGAGCTGTTTTTT. This codes for CARSLGTGGGTGELFF.

This clone was seen a single time. The chain carries TRBV20-1 and TRBJ1-1; D might be TRBD1 (5 bases). V lost 3 bases and J lost 5, with 19 bases in between. Germline assignment: CDR1 DFQATT and CDR2 SNEGSKA (reference sequence). The CDR3 is 15 amino acids. CDR3 in DNA: TGCAGTGCTAGTATCGGGGGAGGGGATTTAACTGAAGCTTTCTTT. Encoded protein: CSASIGGGDLTEAFF.

The chain uses TRBV6-6 and TRBJ1-1, with 7 bases matching TRBD1. CDR3 length: 14 residues. V lost 7 bases and J lost 5; bases outside the gene matches: 10. Germline V gene sequence: CDR1 MNHNY, CDR2 SVGAGI (reference sequence). The CDR3 loop reads CASIPGTVLTEAFF. CDR3 sequence (DNA): TGTGCCAGCATCCCGGGGACAGTACTTACTGAAGCTTTCTTT.

The CDR3 bases are TGCGCCAGCAGCCTGGGGGGGGCCTCTAACTATGGCTACACCTTC. Amino acids: CASSLGGASNYGYTF. V gene TRBV4-3 combines with J gene TRBJ1-2; tentatively, D is TRBD1 (6 bases). In germline, CDR1 is LGHNA, CDR2 YSLEER. The CDR3 contains 15 residues. Trimming removed 4 bases at V and 0 bases at J, with 12 bases between.

The chain uses TRBV5-5 and TRBJ2-1; D uncertain. The length of the CDR3 is 16 residues. V lost 0 bases and J lost 0, with 10 bases in between. Germline V lookup: CDR1 SGHKS, CDR2 YYEKEE (reference sequence). The CDR3 reads CASSLGAIPSYNEQFF. The DNA for the CDR3 is TGTGCCAGCAGCTTGGGAGCCATTCCCTCCTACAATGAGCAGTTCTTC.

The V gene is TRBV6-5, the J gene TRBJ2-4, with 8 nucleotides matching TRBD1. The length of the CDR3 is 15 residues. V gave up 4 bases and J gave up 7 bases; unmatched junction bases: 9. Germline lookup yields CDR1 MNHEY and CDR2 SVGAGI. CDR3 DNA: TGTGCCAGCAGTTGGGCTGGGCAGGGGGCGAACATTCAGTACTTC. The encoded protein is CASSWAGQGANIQYF.

The chain recombines TRBV6-5 with TRBJ1-2, with unresolved D. CDR1 MNHEY and CDR2 SVGAGI come from the germline V gene. V was shortened by 6 bases and J by 5 bases, with 10 bases between the two germline ends. This CDR3 spans 12 amino acids. The CDR3 bases are TGTGCCAGCAGGGCGGCGGGGTATGGCTACACCTTC. It is translated as CASRAAGYGYTF.

The chain combines TRBV2 with TRBJ2-1, with 8 positions matching TRBD2. V lost 7 bases to trimming and J lost 10 bases; unmatched junction nucleotides: 12. This CDR3 spans 14 amino acids. Germline V gene sequence: CDR1 SNHLY, CDR2 FYNNEI. CDR3 nucleotides: TGTGCCAGCATAAGCGGGGGTCCCCTCGGAGAGCAGTTCTTC. It specifies CASISGGPLGEQFF.

The chain joins TRBV5-5 to TRBJ1-2, with no clear D. This CDR3 is 12 amino acids long. CDR1 and CDR2 from the germline V gene are SGHKS and YYEKEE (reference sequence). The germline V and J ends were trimmed by 3 bases and 7 bases, with 10 bases remaining between them. The CDR3 DNA reads as TGTGCCAGCAGCTATGGGCCCGCTGGCTACACCTTC. It translates to CASSYGPAGYTF.

The chain combines TRBV2 with TRBJ2-4; 9 nucleotides match TRBD1. Looked up from germline, CDR1 is SNHLY and CDR2 is FYNNEI. The CDR3 runs 16 residues. The V and J ends lost 4 bases and 1 base, in that order; junction bases with no gene match: 5. The CDR3 reads CASSARDRVAKNIQYF. The CDR3 DNA reads as TGTGCCAGCAGTGCCCGGGACAGGGTGGCCAAAAACATTCAGTACTTC.

The chain employs TRBV4-1 and TRBJ2-7, with TRBD1 matching 9 bases. V dropped 2 bases and J dropped 4; count of bases not matched to a gene: 6. In germline, CDR1 is MGHRA, CDR2 YSYEKL. The CDR3 contains 15 residues. The CDR3 here is CASSQPTGGQYEQYF. The CDR3 region has the DNA TGCGCCAGCAGCCAACCGACAGGGGGGCAGTACGAGCAGTACTTC.

The genes are TRBV14 and TRBJ1-2; D may be TRBD1 (6 bases). The CDR3 has 20 amino acids. Germline assignment: CDR1 SGHDN and CDR2 FVKESK. Deletions cut 4 bases from V and 0 bases from J, with 27 bases between. CDR3 DNA: TGTGCCAGCAGCCCCTGGCGTGGGGACACGTCTGTTACAGCTAACTATGGCTACACCTTC. Its translation: CASSPWRGDTSVTANYGYTF. Looking up the rest from reference TRBV14 and TRBJ1-2 gives the full variable domain: EAGVTQFPSHSVIEKGQTVTLRCDPISGHDNLYWYRRVMGKEIKFLLHFVKESKQDESGMPNNRFLAERTGGTYSTLKVQPAELEDSGVYFCASSPWRGDTSVTANYGYTFGSGTRLTVV.

Here the CDR3 DNA reads TGTGCCAGCACCCCCGGGGGGGGCCCGCCGTCCTATGGCTACACCTTC. Translation: CASTPGGGPPSYGYTF. The genes are TRBV27 and TRBJ1-2, with D possibly being TRBD1 (6 bases). V dropped 7 bases and J dropped 4 bases, with 22 bases sitting between them. Germline V gives CDR1 MNHEY, CDR2 SMNVEV (reference sequence). The CDR3 totals 16 residues.

The J gene is TRBJ2-7, the V gene TRBV4-1, with 11 positions matching TRBD1. Germline-derived CDR1 and CDR2 are MGHRA and YSYEKL. This CDR3 has 15 residues. The trim removed 1 base at V and 2 bases at J, leaving 1 base unmatched. CDR3 sequence reads: CASSQVGQGAYEQYF. CDR3 nucleotide sequence: TGCGCCAGCAGCCAAGTGGGACAGGGGGCCTACGAGCAGTACTTC.

J is TRBJ1-2 and V is TRBV3-1 (or the pseudogene TRBV3-2), with 8 bases that match TRBD1. The CDR3 spans 15 residues. CDR1 and CDR2 from the germline V gene are LGHDT and YNNKEL (reference sequence). After removal of 3 bases from V and 3 bases from J, the junction contained 6 bases not matched to a gene. The CDR3 coding sequence is TGTGCCAGCAGCCACGGTCAGGGGGCCCACTATGGCTACACCTTC. Its translation: CASSHGQGAHYGYTF.